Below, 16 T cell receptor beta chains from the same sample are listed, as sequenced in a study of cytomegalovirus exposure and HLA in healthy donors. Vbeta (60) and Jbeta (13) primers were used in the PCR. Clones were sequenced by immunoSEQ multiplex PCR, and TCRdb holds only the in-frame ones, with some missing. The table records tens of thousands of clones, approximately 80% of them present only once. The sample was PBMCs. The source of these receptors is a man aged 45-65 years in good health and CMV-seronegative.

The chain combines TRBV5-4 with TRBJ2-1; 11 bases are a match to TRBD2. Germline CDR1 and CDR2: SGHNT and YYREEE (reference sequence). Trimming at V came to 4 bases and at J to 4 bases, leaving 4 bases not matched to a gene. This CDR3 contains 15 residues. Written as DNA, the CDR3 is TGTGCCAGCAGCGTCGGGACTAGCGGATACAATGAGCAGTTCTTC. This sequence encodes CASSVGTSGYNEQFF.

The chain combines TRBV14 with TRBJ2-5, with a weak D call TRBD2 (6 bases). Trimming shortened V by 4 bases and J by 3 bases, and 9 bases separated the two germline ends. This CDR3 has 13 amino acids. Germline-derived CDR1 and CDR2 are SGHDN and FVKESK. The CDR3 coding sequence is TGTGCCAGCAGCCGGAGGGGTGAAGAGACCCAGTACTTC. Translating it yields CASSRRGEETQYF.

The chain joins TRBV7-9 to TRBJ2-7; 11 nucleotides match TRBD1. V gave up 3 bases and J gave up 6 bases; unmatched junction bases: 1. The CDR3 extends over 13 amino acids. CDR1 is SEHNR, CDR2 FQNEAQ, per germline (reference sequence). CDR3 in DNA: TGTGCCAGCAGCTTGGGGACAGGGGGCGAGCAGTACTTC. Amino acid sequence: CASSLGTGGEQYF.

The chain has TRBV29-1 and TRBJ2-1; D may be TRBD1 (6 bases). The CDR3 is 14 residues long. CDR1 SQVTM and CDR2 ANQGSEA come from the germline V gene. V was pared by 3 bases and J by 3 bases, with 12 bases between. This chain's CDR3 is CSVDEQGNYNEQFF. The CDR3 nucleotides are TGCAGCGTTGATGAACAGGGAAACTACAATGAGCAGTTCTTC.

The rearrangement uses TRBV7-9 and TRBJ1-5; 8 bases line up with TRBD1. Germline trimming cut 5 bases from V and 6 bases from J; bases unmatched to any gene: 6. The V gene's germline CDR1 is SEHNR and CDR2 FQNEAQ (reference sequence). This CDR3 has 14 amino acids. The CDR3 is CASSVGQVGQPQHF. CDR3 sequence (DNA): TGTGCCAGCAGCGTGGGACAGGTCGGTCAGCCCCAGCATTTT.

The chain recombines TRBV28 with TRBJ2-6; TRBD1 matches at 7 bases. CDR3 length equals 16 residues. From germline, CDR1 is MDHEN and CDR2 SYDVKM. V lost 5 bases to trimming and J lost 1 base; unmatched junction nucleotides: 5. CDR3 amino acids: CASSPTGASGANVLTF. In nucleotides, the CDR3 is TGTGCCAGCAGTCCAACAGGGGCTTCTGGGGCCAACGTCCTGACTTTC. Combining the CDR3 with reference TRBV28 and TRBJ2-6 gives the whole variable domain DVKVTQSSRYLVKRTGEKVFLECVQDMDHENMFWYRQDPGLGLRLIYFSYDVKMKEKGDIPEGYSVSREKKERFSLILESASTNQTSMYLCASSPTGASGANVLTFGAGSRLTVL.

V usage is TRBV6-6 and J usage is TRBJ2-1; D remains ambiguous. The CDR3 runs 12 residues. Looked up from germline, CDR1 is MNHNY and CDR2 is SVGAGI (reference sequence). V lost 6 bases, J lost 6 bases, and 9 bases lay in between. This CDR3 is CASSYLPNEQFF. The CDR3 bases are TGTGCCAGCAGCTACCTACCCAATGAGCAGTTCTTC.

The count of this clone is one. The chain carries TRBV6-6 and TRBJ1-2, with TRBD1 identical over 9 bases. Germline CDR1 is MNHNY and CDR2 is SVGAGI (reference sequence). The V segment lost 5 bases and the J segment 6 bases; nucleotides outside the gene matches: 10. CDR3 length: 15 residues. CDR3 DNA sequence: TGTGCCAGCAGTCCGCCCGGGACAGGGTTGAATGGCTACACCTTC. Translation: CASSPPGTGLNGYTF.

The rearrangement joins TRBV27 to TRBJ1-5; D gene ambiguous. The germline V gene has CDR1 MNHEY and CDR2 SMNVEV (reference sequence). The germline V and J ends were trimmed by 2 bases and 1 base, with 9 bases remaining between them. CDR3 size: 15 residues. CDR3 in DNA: TGTGCCAGCAGTTTAAACTCGGTCAGCAATCAGCCCCAGCATTTT. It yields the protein CASSLNSVSNQPQHF.

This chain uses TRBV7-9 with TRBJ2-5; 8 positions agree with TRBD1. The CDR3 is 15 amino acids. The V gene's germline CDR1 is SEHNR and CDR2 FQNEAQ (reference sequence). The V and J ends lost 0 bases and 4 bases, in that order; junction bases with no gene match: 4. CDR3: CASSLARTGSETQYF. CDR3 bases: TGTGCCAGCAGCTTAGCCCGGACAGGGTCAGAGACCCAGTACTTC. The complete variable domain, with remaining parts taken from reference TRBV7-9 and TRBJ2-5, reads DTGVSQNPRHKITKRGQNVTFRCDPISEHNRLYWYRQTLGQGPEFLTYFQNEAQLEKSRLLSDRFSAERPKGSFSTLEIQRTEQGDSAMYLCASSLARTGSETQYFGPGTRLLVL.

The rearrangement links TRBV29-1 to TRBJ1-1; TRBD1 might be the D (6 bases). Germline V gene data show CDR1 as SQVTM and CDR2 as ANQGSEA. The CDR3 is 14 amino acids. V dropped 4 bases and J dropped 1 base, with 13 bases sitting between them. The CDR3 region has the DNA TGCAGCGTTGGGGAAACACAGGGGAACACTGAAGCTTTCTTT. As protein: CSVGETQGNTEAFF.

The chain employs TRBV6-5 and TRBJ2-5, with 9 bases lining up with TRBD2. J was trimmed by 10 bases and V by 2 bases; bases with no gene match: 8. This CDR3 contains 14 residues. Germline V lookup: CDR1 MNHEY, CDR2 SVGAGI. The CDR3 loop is CASSYGGRAGDQYF. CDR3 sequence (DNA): TGTGCCAGCAGTTACGGCGGGAGGGCCGGAGACCAGTACTTC.

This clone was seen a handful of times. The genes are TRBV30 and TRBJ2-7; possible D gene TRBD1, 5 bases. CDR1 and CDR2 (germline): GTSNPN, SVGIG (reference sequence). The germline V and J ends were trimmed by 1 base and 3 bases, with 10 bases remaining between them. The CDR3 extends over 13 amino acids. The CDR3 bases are TGTGCCTGGAGTGAACAGGCCGGCTACGAGCAGTACTTC. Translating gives CAWSEQAGYEQYF.

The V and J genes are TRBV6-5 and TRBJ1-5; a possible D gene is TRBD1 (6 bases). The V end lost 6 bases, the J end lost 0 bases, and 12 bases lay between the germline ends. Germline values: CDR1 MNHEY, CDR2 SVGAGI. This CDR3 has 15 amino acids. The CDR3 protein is CASSRGAFSNQPQHF. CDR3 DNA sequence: TGTGCCAGCAGCCGGGGGGCCTTTAGCAATCAGCCCCAGCATTTT.

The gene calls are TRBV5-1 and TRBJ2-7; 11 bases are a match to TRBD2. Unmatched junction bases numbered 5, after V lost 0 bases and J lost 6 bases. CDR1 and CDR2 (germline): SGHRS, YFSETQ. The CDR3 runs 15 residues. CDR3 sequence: CASSLELAGGLEQYF. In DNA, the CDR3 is TGCGCCAGCAGCTTGGAGCTAGCGGGGGGCCTCGAGCAGTACTTC.

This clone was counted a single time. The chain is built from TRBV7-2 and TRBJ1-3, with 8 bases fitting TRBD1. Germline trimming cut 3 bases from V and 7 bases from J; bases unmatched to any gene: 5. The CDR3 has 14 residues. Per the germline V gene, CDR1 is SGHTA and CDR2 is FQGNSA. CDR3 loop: CASSLTGDGNTIYF. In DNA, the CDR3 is TGTGCCAGCAGCTTGACAGGGGATGGGAACACCATATATTTT.